This T cell receptor (beta chain) was retrieved from a study of T cells in Graves' hyperthyroidism and ophthalmopathy. The study, taken as a whole, reports: Blood shared most expanded thyroid clonotypes above 0.001. In validation, the model predicted ophthalmopathy. These predictions came a median roughly 6 months before onset.

The table lists this clonotype with many counts. Its antigen is not known. Amplified regions were TCR beta CDR3 sequences from RNA transcripts. First-round RT-PCR with HTBI primers amplified the TCR CDR3 region. TCRdb processed the multiplex PCR reads anew with MiXCR; each CDR3 protein has one entry. This sample carries roughly 500,000 distinct CDR3 sequences, 46% of them seen once, and the ten largest clones take around 17%. This CDR3 has 15 amino acids. The V segment lost 2 bases and the J segment 3 bases; nucleotides outside the gene matches: 8. Looked up from germline, CDR1 is DFQATT and CDR2 is SNEGSKA (reference sequence).

The chain couples TRBV20-1 to TRBJ1-1, with 8 nucleotides matching TRBD1. Sequences were obtained from peripheral blood or thyroid tissue (not recorded which). This clonotype was obtained from an adult woman with Graves' disease, either hyperthyroidism or ophthalmopathy (not recorded which). The CDR3 loop reads CSARHPRTGHTEAFF. As DNA, the CDR3 is TGCAGTGCTAGACATCCCAGGACAGGGCACACTGAAGCTTTCTTT.